The subject of this entry is one T cell receptor (beta chain). Its antigen is as yet unknown. The sample comes from a study of liver allograft versus peripheral blood T cells. In the study overall: Comparisons were made between T cell receptor repertoires found in transplanted livers and those circulating in recipients' peripheral blood.

The V and J ends lost 0 bases and 8 bases respectively, with 9 bases between them. The CDR3 has 13 amino acids. Germline V gene lookup returns CDR1 SGHKS and CDR2 YYEKEE (reference sequence). Each CDR3 protein gets one entry after TCRdb re-called the reads with MiXCR. The data show more than 8,500 distinct CDR3 sequences, roughly 26% seen once. Study results and caveats: Reportedly, liver allograft T cell receptor repertoires differed from peripheral blood ones.

The clonotype originates from a human patient who had a liver transplant. Some T cells may be graft donor cells. This chain joins TRBV5-5 and TRBJ2-4; D is unclear. CDR3 bases: TGTGCCAGCAGCTTGGACATCGCGGACATTCAGTACTTC. This translates into CASSLDIADIQYF.